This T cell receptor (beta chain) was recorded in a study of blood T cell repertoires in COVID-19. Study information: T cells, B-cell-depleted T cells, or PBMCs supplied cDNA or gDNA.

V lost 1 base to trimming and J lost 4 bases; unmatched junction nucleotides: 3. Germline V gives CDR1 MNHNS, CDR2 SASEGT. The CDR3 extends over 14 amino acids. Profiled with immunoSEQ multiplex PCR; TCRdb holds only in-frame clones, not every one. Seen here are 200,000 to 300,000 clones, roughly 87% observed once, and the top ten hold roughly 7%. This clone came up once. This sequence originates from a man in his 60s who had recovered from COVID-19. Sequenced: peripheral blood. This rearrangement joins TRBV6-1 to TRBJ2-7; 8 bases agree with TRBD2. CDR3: CASSEDSGGYEQYV. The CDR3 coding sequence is TGTGCCAGCAGTGAAGACAGCGGGGGTTACGAGCAGTACGTC.